Reported below is one T cell receptor (beta chain). What it binds is not known. The sample comes from a study of cytomegalovirus exposure and HLA in healthy donors. The V gene's germline CDR1 is KGHSH and CDR2 LQKENI. The V and J ends lost 3 bases and 6 bases respectively, with 16 bases between them. The CDR3 spans 15 residues. The study ran its PCR with 60 Vbeta and 13 Jbeta primers. This table comes from immunoSEQ multiplex PCR, and its TCRdb copy is limited to in-frame clones, with some not included. Among some 130,000 clones, about three quarters were seen once, and the ten largest hold approximately 1.8%. Overall study findings and caveats: The study labeled more than 150 TCR beta chains cytomegalovirus-associated. It was taken for granted in presence/absence analyses that sequencing depth across donors was roughly uniform.

Sequencing was performed on PBMCs. The gene calls are TRBV18 and TRBJ2-3; D is possibly TRBD1 (6 bases). The sequence came from a female donor in good health and CMV-seropositive. CDR3 loop: CASSPGQGIIDTQYF. In DNA, the CDR3 is TGTGCCAGCTCACCGGGCCAGGGGATCATCGATACGCAGTATTTT.